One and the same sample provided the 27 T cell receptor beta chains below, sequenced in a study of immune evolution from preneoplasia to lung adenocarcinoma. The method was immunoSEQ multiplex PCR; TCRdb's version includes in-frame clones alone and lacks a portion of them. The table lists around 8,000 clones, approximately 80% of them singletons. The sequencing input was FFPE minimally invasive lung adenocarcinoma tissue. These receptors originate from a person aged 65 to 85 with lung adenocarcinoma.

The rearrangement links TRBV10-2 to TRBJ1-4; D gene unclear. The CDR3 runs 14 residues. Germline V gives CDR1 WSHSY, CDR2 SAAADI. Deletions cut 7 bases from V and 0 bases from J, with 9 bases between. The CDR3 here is CASTADATNEKLFF. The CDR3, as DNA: TGCGCCAGCACCGCGGACGCAACTAATGAAAAACTGTTTTTT.

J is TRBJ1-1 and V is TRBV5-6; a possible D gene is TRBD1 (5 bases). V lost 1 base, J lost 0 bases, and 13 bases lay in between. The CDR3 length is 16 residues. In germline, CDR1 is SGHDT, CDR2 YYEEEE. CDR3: CASSLRGWGVNTEAFF. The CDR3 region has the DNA TGTGCCAGCAGCTTGCGTGGGTGGGGCGTGAACACTGAAGCTTTCTTT.

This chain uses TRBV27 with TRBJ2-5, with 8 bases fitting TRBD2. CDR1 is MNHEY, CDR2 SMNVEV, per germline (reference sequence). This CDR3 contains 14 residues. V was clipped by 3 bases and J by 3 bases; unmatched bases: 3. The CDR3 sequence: CASSLAGGKETQYF. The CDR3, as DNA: TGTGCCAGCAGTTTGGCGGGGGGCAAAGAGACCCAGTACTTC.

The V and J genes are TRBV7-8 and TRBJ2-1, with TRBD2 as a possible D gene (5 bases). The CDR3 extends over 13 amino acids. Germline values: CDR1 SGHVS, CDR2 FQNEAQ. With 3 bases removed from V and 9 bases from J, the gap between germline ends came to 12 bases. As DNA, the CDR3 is TGTGCCAGCAGCTTCGGACTGCAGGTTGAGCAGTTCTTC. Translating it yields CASSFGLQVEQFF.

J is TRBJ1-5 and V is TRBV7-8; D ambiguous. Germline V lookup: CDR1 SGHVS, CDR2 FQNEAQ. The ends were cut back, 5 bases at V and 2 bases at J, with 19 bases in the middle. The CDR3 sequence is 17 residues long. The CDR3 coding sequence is TGTGCCAGCAGCCCTTCGATAAGGGTGGGAGGCAATCAGCCCCAGCATTTT. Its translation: CASSPSIRVGGNQPQHF.

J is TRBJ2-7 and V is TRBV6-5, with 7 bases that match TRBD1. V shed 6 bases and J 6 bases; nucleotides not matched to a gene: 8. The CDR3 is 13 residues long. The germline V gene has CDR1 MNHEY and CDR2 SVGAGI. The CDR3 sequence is CASSPGTASEQYF. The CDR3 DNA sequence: TGTGCCAGCAGCCCCGGGACAGCCTCCGAGCAGTACTTC.

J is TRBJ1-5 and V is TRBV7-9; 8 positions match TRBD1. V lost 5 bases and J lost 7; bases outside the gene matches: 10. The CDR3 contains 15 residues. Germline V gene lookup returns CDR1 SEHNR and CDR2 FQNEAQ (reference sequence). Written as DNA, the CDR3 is TGTGCCAGCAGCATGCATACAGGGGGGAACCAGCCCCAGCATTTT. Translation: CASSMHTGGNQPQHF. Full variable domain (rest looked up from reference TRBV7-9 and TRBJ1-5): DTGVSQNPRHKITKRGQNVTFRCDPISEHNRLYWYRQTLGQGPEFLTYFQNEAQLEKSRLLSDRFSAERPKGSFSTLEIQRTEQGDSAMYLCASSMHTGGNQPQHFGDGTRLSIL.

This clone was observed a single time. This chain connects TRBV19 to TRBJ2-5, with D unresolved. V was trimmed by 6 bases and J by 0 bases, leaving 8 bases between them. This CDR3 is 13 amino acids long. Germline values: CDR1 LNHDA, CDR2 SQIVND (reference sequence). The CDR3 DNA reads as TGTGCCAGTAGACACCAGTACCAAGAGACCCAGTACTTC. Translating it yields CASRHQYQETQYF.

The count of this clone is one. The CDR3, as DNA: TGTGCCAGCAGCTTCTTGCACTATGGCTACACCTTC. Its protein is CASSFLHYGYTF. The chain uses TRBV11-2 and TRBJ1-2, with no clear D. The CDR3 sequence is 12 residues long. The V gene's germline CDR1 is SGHAT and CDR2 FQNNGV. Trimming took 3 bases from V and 3 from J, leaving 5 bases between them.

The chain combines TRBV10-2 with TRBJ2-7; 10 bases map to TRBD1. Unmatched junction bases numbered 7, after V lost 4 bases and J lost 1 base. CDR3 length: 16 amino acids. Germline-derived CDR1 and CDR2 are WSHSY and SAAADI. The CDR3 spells CASSATSGQGSYEQYF. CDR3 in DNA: TGCGCCAGCAGTGCTACTTCGGGACAGGGGTCCTACGAGCAGTACTTC.

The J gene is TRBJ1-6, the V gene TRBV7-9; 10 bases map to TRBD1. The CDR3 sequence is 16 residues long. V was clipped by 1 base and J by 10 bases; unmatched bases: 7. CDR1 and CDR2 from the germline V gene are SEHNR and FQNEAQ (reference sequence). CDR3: CASSLDWDRGRSPLHF. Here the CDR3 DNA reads TGTGCCAGCAGCTTAGATTGGGACAGGGGAAGATCACCCCTCCACTTT.

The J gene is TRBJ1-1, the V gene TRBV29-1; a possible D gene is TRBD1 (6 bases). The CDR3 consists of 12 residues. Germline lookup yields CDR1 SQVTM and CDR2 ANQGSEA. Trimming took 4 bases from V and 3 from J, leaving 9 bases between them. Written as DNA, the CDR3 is TGCAGCGTTGCACAGGGCGACACTGAAGCTTTCTTT. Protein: CSVAQGDTEAFF.

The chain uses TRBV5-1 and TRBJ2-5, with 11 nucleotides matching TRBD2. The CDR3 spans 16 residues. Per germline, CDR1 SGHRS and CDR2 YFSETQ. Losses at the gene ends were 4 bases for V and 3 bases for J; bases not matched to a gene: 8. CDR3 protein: CASSLNVAGGEETQYF. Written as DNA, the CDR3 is TGCGCCAGCAGCCTAAATGTAGCGGGAGGGGAAGAGACCCAGTACTTC.

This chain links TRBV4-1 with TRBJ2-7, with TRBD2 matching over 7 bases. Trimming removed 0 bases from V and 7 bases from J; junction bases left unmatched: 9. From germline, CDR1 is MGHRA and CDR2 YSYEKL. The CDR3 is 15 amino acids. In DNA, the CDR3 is TGCGCCAGCAGCCAAGAACCCAGCGGGGTGAGGGAGCAGTACTTC. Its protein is CASSQEPSGVREQYF.

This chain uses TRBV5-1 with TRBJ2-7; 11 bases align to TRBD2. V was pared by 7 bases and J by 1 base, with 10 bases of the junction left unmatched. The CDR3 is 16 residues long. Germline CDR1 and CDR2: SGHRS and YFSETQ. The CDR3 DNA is TGCGCCAGCTACCCAGGGGGACTAGCGGTTTCCTACGAGCAGTACTTC. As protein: CASYPGGLAVSYEQYF.

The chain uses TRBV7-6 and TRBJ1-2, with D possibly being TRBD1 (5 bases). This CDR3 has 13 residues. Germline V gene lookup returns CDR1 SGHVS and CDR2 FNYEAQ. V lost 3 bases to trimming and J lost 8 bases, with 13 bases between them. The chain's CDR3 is CASSFGGSDGYTF. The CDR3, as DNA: TGTGCCAGCAGCTTCGGGGGGTCGGACGGCTACACCTTC.

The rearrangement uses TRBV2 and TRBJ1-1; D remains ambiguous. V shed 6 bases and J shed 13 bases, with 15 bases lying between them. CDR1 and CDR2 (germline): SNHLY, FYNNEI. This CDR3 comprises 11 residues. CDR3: CASRETQNVFF. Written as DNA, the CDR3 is TGTGCCAGCAGGGAGACCCAAAATGTTTTCTTT.

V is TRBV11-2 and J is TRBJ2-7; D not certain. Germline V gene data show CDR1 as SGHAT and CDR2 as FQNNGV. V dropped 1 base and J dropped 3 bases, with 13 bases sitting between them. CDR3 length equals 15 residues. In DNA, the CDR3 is TGTGCCAGCAGCTTAGTAGTGGGATTTGGCTACGAGCAGTACTTC. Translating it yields CASSLVVGFGYEQYF.

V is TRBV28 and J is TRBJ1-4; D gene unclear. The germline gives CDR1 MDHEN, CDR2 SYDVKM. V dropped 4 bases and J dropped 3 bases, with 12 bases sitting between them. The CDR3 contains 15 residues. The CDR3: CASSWGGRPNEKLFF. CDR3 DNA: TGTGCCAGCAGTTGGGGAGGAAGGCCTAATGAAAAACTGTTTTTT.

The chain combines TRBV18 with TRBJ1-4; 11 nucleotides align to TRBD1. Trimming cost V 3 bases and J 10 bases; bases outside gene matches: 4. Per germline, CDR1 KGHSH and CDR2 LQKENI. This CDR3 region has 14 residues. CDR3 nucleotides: TGTGCCAGCTCACCCCGGACAGGGGGCGGAAAACTGTTTTTT. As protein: CASSPRTGGGKLFF.

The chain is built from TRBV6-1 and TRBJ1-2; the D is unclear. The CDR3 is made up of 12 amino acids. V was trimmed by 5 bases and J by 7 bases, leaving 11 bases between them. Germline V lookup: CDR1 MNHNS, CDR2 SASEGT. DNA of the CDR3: TGTGCCAGCAGTCGCATTTTCACTGGCTACACCTTC. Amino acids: CASSRIFTGYTF.

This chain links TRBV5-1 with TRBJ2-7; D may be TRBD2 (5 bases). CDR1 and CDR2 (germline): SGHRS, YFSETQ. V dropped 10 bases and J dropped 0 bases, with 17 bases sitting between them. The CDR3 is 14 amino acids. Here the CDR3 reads CASSDRESSYEQYF. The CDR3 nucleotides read TGCGCCTCCTCCGACCGGGAAAGCTCCTACGAGCAGTACTTC.

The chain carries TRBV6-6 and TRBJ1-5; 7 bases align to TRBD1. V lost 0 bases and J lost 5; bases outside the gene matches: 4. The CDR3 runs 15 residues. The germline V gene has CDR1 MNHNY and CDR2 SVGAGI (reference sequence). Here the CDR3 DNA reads TGTGCCAGCAGTTACTCGTCAGGGGGACATCAGCCCCAGCATTTT. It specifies CASSYSSGGHQPQHF.

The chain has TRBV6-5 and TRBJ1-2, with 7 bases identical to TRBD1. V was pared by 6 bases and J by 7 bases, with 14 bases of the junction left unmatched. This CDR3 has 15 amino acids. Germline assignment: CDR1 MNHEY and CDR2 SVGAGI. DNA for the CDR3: TGTGCCAGCAGAAGACAGGGATGGGGTTTTGTTGGCTACACCTTC. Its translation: CASRRQGWGFVGYTF.

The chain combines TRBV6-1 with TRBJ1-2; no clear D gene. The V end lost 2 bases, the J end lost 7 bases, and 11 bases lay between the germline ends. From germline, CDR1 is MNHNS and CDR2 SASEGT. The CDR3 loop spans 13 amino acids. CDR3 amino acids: CASSERFARGYTF. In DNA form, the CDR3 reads TGTGCCAGCAGTGAACGCTTCGCGCGTGGCTACACCTTC.

The CDR3 protein is CASSEALTGFEQYF. CDR3 nucleotides: TGTGCCAGCAGTGAAGCGCTTACAGGGTTCGAGCAGTACTTC. V usage is TRBV6-1 and J usage is TRBJ2-7, with D tentatively TRBD1 (6 bases). This CDR3 region has 14 residues. The V gene lost 0 bases and the J gene lost 6 bases, with 12 bases spanning the gap. Germline CDR1 is MNHNS and CDR2 is SASEGT.

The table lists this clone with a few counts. CDR3 DNA sequence: TGTGCCAGCAGCAAACTAGCGACAGGTCGGGATACGCAGTATTTT. Its translation is CASSKLATGRDTQYF. The rearrangement joins TRBV6-1 to TRBJ2-3, with D maybe TRBD2 (7 bases). The V end was cut by 6 bases, the J end by 6 bases, with 19 bases between. CDR1 is MNHNS, CDR2 SASEGT, per germline. The CDR3 sequence is 15 residues long.